Following are 9 T cell receptor beta chains from one sample sequenced in a study of T-cell reconstitution after alpha-beta-depleted transplantation in children. A library of TCRbeta sequences, prepared with unique molecular identifiers, was generated. In TCRdb, the PCR reads were re-called with MiXCR into one record per CDR3 protein. The sample includes 250,000 to 400,000 distinct CDR3 sequences, 23% of them seen just once. Source: PBMCs, mostly from graft donor cells, taken 180 days after TCRalphabeta/CD19-depleted stem cell transplant. The receptor set was obtained from a male patient between 5 and 17 years old who had a stem cell transplant for acute lymphoblastic leukemia, so the T cells may come from the graft donor.

V and J are TRBV7-6 and TRBJ2-6; D gene ambiguous. CDR3 length: 18 residues. V gave up 5 bases and J gave up 0 bases, with 17 bases separating them. Germline lookup yields CDR1 SGHVS and CDR2 FNYEAQ. The CDR3: CASSLRSQSTSGANVLTF. The CDR3 coding sequence is TGTGCCAGCAGCCTACGGTCTCAATCAACCTCTGGGGCCAACGTCCTGACTTTC.

J is TRBJ2-3 and V is TRBV7-9; 14 nucleotides agree with TRBD2. V gave up 4 bases and J gave up 3 bases; unmatched junction bases: 6. Looked up from germline, CDR1 is SEHNR and CDR2 is FQNEAQ (reference sequence). The CDR3 has 17 residues. CDR3 sequence (DNA): TGTGCCAGCAGCTCGGGACTAGCGGGAGTAAATACAGATACGCAGTATTTT. Its protein is CASSSGLAGVNTDTQYF.

The V call is TRBV7-3, the J call TRBJ2-3; D might be TRBD1 or TRBD2, each matching 5 bases. The CDR3 loop spans 16 amino acids. The germline gives CDR1 SGHTA, CDR2 FQGTGA. V lost 4 bases and J lost 2, with 16 bases in between. The CDR3 reads CASSYTGTRITDTQYF. CDR3 bases: TGTGCCAGCAGCTACACCGGGACCAGAATCACAGATACGCAGTATTTT.

The chain couples TRBV12-3 or TRBV12-4 to TRBJ2-1; TRBD1 is a possible D gene (5 bases). CDR3 length: 16 residues. V lost 4 bases, J lost 1 base, and 14 bases lay in between. The CDR3 spells CASSWGRVVSYNEQFF. The CDR3 region has the DNA TGTGCCAGCAGTTGGGGCAGGGTTGTATCCTACAATGAGCAGTTCTTC.

This clonotype showed up many times. The rearrangement uses TRBV5-1 and TRBJ2-7; no firm D call. V dropped 0 bases and J dropped 3 bases, with 1 base sitting between them. Germline V CDR1 and CDR2: SGHRS, YFSETQ. CDR3 length: 11 residues. CDR3 sequence (DNA): TGCGCCAGCAGCTTGGACTACGAGCAGTACTTC. Its protein product is CASSLDYEQYF.

This clonotype was seen more than once but under ten times. This sequence joins TRBV9 and TRBJ2-2; TRBD2 matches 7 bases. This CDR3 region has 16 residues. Losses at the gene ends were 0 bases for V and 0 bases for J; bases not matched to a gene: 2. The germline V gene encodes CDR1 SGDLS and CDR2 YYNGEE. The CDR3: CASSVGGGTNTGELFF. CDR3 DNA: TGTGCCAGCAGCGTAGGGGGGGGAACGAACACCGGGGAGCTGTTTTTT.

The gene calls are TRBV28 and TRBJ1-5; possible D gene TRBD1, 6 bases. V shed 3 bases and J shed 2 bases, with 14 bases lying between them. CDR1 MDHEN and CDR2 SYDVKM come from the germline V gene. The CDR3 has 16 amino acids. CDR3 sequence: CASSFAGGYGNQPQHF. Here the CDR3 DNA reads TGTGCCAGCAGTTTTGCGGGGGGCTACGGCAATCAGCCCCAGCATTTT.

Regarding this clonotype: It may be a read error: a sequence one base away is much more abundant. The chain is built from TRBV20-1 and TRBJ2-5, with TRBD2 identical over 8 bases. Germline loops: CDR1 DFQATT, CDR2 SNEGSKA (reference sequence). The CDR3 is 15 residues long. The CDR3 DNA follows: TGCTGTGCTAGACCCGGGGGGGGGAGAGGCGAGACCCAGTACTTC. This sequence encodes CCARPGGGRGETQYF.

This clonotype has a count of ten or more. The gene calls are TRBV9 and TRBJ2-1; D gene uncertain. Between the trimmed V and J ends, which lost 0 bases and 5 bases, there was a span of 3 bases. The CDR3 totals 12 residues. Per germline, CDR1 SGDLS and CDR2 YYNGEE. The CDR3 here is CASSVGDNEQFF. CDR3 sequence (DNA): TGTGCCAGCAGCGTAGGAGACAATGAGCAGTTCTTC.